The source of this TCR beta chain is a study of spatial heterogeneity in lung cancer. Study context: The average appearance count of each unique TCR and UMI combination in raw reads was more than ten.

CDR1 is LGHDT, CDR2 YNNKEL, per germline (reference sequence). There are 13 residues in the CDR3. Deletions cut 4 bases from V and 3 bases from J, with 10 bases between. This clonotype was recorded at least ten times. Its antigen is undetermined. Being off target in a library aimed at alpha chains, this beta chain has a size of little meaning. Time point here: sample taken at primary tumor resection. The donors comprised around 72 untreated early-stage non-small cell lung cancer patients. No cell sorting; template was whole RNA from tumor, lung tissue or PBMC. TCRdb reprocessed the 5' RACE reads via MiXCR and lists one record per CDR3 protein. Of under 7,500 distinct CDR3 sequences listed, around 14% are singletons. Study findings and constraints: Tumors with more nonsynonymous mutations had more expanded intratumoral alpha and beta TCRs. Regional and ubiquitous nonsynonymous mutations were tracked by counts of regional and ubiquitous expanded TCRs, respectively.

The specimen comprised lung tumor tissue, sampled at surgery. V is TRBV3-1 and J is TRBJ2-7; perhaps D is TRBD1 or TRBD2 (6 bases each). The TCR comes from a female donor with early-stage non-small cell lung cancer. Written as DNA, the CDR3 is TGTGCCAGCAGCCGGGGGGCCCGCTACGAGCAGTACTTC. This gives the protein CASSRGARYEQYF.